The TCR beta chain described here comes from a study of cytomegalovirus exposure and HLA in healthy donors. Study results and limitations: In a later analysis, TCR beta V- and J-gene trimming was associated with a missense DCLRE1C variant.

Concerning this clone: Antigen specificity is unknown.

The PCR used 60 Vbeta and 13 Jbeta primers. TCRdb's copy holds only in-frame clones and misses some; the assay was immunoSEQ multiplex PCR. There are about 120,000 clones in the sample; around 80% occur only once, and approximately 11% lies in the top ten. V shed 3 bases and J 8 bases; nucleotides not matched to a gene: 3. This CDR3 region has 12 residues. Germline V gives CDR1 LGHNA, CDR2 YNFKEQ. This sequence originates from a man in his thirties or forties in good health and CMV-seropositive. This sequence joins TRBV4-2 and TRBJ1-2, with 7 bases matching TRBD1. The material sequenced was PBMCs. The CDR3 sequence is CASSHDRAGYTF. CDR3 in DNA: TGTGCCAGCAGCCACGACAGGGCCGGCTACACCTTC.